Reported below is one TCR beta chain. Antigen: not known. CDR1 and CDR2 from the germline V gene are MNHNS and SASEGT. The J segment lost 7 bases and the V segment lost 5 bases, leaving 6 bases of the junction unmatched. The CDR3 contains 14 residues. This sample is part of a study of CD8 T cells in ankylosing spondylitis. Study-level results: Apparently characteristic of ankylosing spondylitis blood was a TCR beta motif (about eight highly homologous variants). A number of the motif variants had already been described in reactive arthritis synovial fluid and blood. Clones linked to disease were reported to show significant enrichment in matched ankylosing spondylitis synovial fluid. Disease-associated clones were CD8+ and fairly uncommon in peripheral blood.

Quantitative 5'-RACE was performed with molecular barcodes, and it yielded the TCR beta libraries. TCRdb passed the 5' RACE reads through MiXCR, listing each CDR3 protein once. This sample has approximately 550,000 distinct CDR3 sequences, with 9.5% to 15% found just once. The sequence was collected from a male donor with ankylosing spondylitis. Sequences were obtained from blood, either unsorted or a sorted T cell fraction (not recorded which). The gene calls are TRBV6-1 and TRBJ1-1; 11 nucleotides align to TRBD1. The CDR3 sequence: CASSSGTGGFEAFF. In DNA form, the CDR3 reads TGTGCCAGCAGTAGCGGGACAGGGGGATTTGAAGCTTTCTTT.